Listed below are T cell receptor beta chains from one sample, sequenced in a study of T cell changes during pregnancy in multiple sclerosis. Using immunoSEQ multiplex PCR, the repertoire was profiled, and TCRdb retains in-frame clones only, with some absent. This table has 19,000 or so clones, 88% appearing once. The source was CD8+ T cells from peripheral blood mononuclear cells, collected after pregnancy. These receptors originate from a female donor in good health, enrolled as a control in a pregnancy study. The CDR3 runs from the conserved cysteine through the conserved F or W. A D gene is named only where the DNA matches it firmly. Size is stated for part of the rows, as once, few or many counts, or as a class when the clone is expanded.

clone_size	v_call	d_call	j_call	cdr3_aa	cdr3_nt
-	TRBV11-3	-	TRBJ2-6	CASSLGGTSGANVLTF	TGTGCCAGCAGCTTAGGAGGGACATCTGGGGCCAACGTCCTGACTTTC
-	TRBV19	-	TRBJ2-1	CASDPGRGGNEQFF	TGTGCCAGTGATCCGGGACGAGGGGGCAATGAGCAGTTCTTC
-	TRBV6-1	-	TRBJ2-7	CASSDLREPYEQYF	TGTGCCAGCAGTGATCTCAGGGAACCCTACGAGCAGTACTTC
-	TRBV19	TRBD1	TRBJ2-1	CATRQGLINEQFF	TGTGCCACTAGACAGGGATTGATCAATGAGCAGTTCTTC
-	TRBV20-1	TRBD1	TRBJ2-5	CSAQGQETQYF	TGCAGCGCACAGGGGCAAGAGACCCAGTACTTC
-	TRBV27	TRBD1	TRBJ1-1	CASSTGGVTEAFF	TGTGCCAGCAGTACAGGGGGCGTGACTGAAGCTTTCTTT
-	TRBV9	-	TRBJ1-1	CASSPGQNTEAFF	TGTGCCAGCAGTCCGGGACAGAACACTGAAGCTTTCTTT
once	TRBV9	TRBD1	TRBJ1-1	CASSSGQGEMNTEAFF	TGTGCCAGCAGCTCCGGGCAGGGGGAGATGAACACTGAAGCTTTCTTT
-	TRBV7-9	-	TRBJ2-1	CASSPVVQQFF	TGTGCCAGCAGCCCCGTAGTACAGCAGTTCTTC
few	TRBV11-2	TRBD2	TRBJ2-1	CASSAGLAGEALSYNEQFF	TGTGCCAGCAGCGCGGGACTAGCGGGGGAGGCCCTATCCTACAATGAGCAGTTCTTC
few	TRBV4-1	-	TRBJ2-1	CASSPTGLTHYNEQFF	TGCGCCAGCAGCCCTACGGGACTCACTCACTACAATGAGCAGTTCTTC
-	TRBV27	-	TRBJ1-5	CASSLDGSGQPQHF	TGTGCCAGCAGTTTAGACGGGTCCGGGCAGCCCCAGCATTTT
-	TRBV29-1	TRBD2	TRBJ2-1	CSVEVVGRGIYNEQFF	TGCAGCGTTGAAGTCGTCGGGAGGGGGATCTACAATGAGCAGTTCTTC
-	TRBV7-7	-	TRBJ2-3	CASSLAALPDTQYF	TGTGCTAGCAGCTTAGCAGCGTTACCGGATACGCAGTATTTT
-	TRBV6-6	TRBD2	TRBJ2-3	CASSLTSGGKGDTQYF	TGTGCCAGCAGTCTTACTAGCGGGGGGAAAGGAGATACGCAGTATTTT
-	TRBV2	-	TRBJ1-1	CASRQLGNTEAFF	TGTGCCAGCAGACAGCTGGGGAACACTGAAGCTTTCTTT
-	TRBV6-5	-	TRBJ2-1	CASSYVGEQFF	TGTGCCAGCAGTTACGTCGGTGAGCAGTTCTTC
-	TRBV30	TRBD2	TRBJ2-3	CAWTGRGTDTQYF	TGTGCCTGGACGGGGAGGGGCACAGATACGCAGTATTTT
-	TRBV14	-	TRBJ1-1	CASSRPHTNTEAFF	TGTGCCAGCAGCCGCCCACATACGAACACTGAAGCTTTCTTT
-	TRBV9	TRBD1	TRBJ2-7	CASTPMGQSSYEQYF	TGTGCCAGCACCCCGATGGGACAGAGCTCCTACGAGCAGTACTTC
-	TRBV19	-	TRBJ1-1	CASSPRAKPEAFF	TGTGCCAGTAGCCCCAGGGCTAAACCTGAAGCTTTCTTT
once	TRBV10-3	-	TRBJ2-7	CATWTDYEQYF	TGTGCCACCTGGACAGATTACGAGCAGTACTTC
-	TRBV4-2	-	TRBJ2-4	CASSQEQGGLSKNIQYF	TGTGCCAGCAGCCAAGAACAGGGGGGGTTGTCCAAAAACATTCAGTACTTC
-	TRBV1	-	TRBJ1-2	CTSSQDIRRSAGGIGRDHGYTF	TGCACCAGCAGCCAAGATATTAGACGGAGCGCAGGGGGGATAGGAAGAGACCATGGCTACACCTTC
-	TRBV19	TRBD2	TRBJ2-1	CASSIGTSGGHEQFF	TGTGCCAGTAGTATAGGGACTAGCGGGGGCCATGAGCAGTTCTTC
-	TRBV27	-	TRBJ1-5	CASRPGGSNQPQHF	TGTGCCAGCAGACCCGGGGGTTCCAATCAGCCCCAGCATTTT
-	TRBV21-1	-	TRBJ2-1	CASSPPSPYNEQFF	TGTGCCAGCAGCCCTCCCTCCCCCTACAATGAGCAGTTCTTC